This T cell receptor beta chain originates from a study of cytomegalovirus exposure and HLA in healthy donors. The V end was cut by 0 bases, the J end by 2 bases, with 11 bases between. Germline V gene sequence: CDR1 SGHNT, CDR2 YYREEE (reference sequence). This CDR3 region has 15 residues. Amplification used 60 Vbeta primers and 13 Jbeta primers. Assay: immunoSEQ multiplex PCR; the TCRdb copy retains only in-frame clones and omits some. The sample totals 130,000 or so clones; its top ten clones hold approximately 1.7%. This clonotype was sampled from a young man in good health and CMV-seronegative. Sequenced material: PBMCs. This chain links TRBV5-4 with TRBJ1-2; tentative D call: TRBD1 (5 bases). CDR3 amino acids: CASSLEIGVNYGYTF. In DNA form, the CDR3 reads TGTGCCAGCAGCTTGGAGATAGGGGTAAACTATGGCTACACCTTC. The entire variable domain, with the rest obtained from reference TRBV5-4 and TRBJ1-2, is as follows: ETGVTQSPTHLIKTRGQQVTLRCSSQSGHNTVSWYQQALGQGPQFIFQYYREEENGRGNFPPRFSGLQFPNYSSELNVNALELDDSALYLCASSLEIGVNYGYTFGSGTRLTVV.